The table lists the clone carrying this TCR beta chain with a few counts. Its antigen remains unidentified. This specimen comes from a study of beta chain features in type 1 diabetes. General study points: Patients with Type 1 diabetes showed moderately but significantly shorter TCRB CDR3s in all four CD4+ subsets. In these data, an HLA type influence on TCRB rearrangement remained unresolved.

Expressed TCRB transcripts were sequenced after all isolated RNA was converted to cDNA. Roughly 3.7 million reads, on average, came from each naive, central memory and regulatory T cell sample. This table comes from immunoSEQ multiplex PCR, and its TCRdb copy is limited to in-frame clones, with some not included. The sample records more than 150,000 clones, about 13% being singletons. Looked up from germline, CDR1 is ENHRY and CDR2 is SYGVKD. V lost 4 bases and J lost 4; bases outside the gene matches: 3. The CDR3 length is 13 residues. The sequence was obtained from a woman in her late teens or twenties in good health. The chain is built from TRBV10-3 and TRBJ1-2; 7 nucleotides agree with TRBD1. Sequencing input: central memory CD4+ T cells from blood. CDR3 region: CAISGTGSYGYTF. CDR3 in DNA: TGTGCCATCAGTGGGACAGGAAGCTATGGCTACACCTTC.